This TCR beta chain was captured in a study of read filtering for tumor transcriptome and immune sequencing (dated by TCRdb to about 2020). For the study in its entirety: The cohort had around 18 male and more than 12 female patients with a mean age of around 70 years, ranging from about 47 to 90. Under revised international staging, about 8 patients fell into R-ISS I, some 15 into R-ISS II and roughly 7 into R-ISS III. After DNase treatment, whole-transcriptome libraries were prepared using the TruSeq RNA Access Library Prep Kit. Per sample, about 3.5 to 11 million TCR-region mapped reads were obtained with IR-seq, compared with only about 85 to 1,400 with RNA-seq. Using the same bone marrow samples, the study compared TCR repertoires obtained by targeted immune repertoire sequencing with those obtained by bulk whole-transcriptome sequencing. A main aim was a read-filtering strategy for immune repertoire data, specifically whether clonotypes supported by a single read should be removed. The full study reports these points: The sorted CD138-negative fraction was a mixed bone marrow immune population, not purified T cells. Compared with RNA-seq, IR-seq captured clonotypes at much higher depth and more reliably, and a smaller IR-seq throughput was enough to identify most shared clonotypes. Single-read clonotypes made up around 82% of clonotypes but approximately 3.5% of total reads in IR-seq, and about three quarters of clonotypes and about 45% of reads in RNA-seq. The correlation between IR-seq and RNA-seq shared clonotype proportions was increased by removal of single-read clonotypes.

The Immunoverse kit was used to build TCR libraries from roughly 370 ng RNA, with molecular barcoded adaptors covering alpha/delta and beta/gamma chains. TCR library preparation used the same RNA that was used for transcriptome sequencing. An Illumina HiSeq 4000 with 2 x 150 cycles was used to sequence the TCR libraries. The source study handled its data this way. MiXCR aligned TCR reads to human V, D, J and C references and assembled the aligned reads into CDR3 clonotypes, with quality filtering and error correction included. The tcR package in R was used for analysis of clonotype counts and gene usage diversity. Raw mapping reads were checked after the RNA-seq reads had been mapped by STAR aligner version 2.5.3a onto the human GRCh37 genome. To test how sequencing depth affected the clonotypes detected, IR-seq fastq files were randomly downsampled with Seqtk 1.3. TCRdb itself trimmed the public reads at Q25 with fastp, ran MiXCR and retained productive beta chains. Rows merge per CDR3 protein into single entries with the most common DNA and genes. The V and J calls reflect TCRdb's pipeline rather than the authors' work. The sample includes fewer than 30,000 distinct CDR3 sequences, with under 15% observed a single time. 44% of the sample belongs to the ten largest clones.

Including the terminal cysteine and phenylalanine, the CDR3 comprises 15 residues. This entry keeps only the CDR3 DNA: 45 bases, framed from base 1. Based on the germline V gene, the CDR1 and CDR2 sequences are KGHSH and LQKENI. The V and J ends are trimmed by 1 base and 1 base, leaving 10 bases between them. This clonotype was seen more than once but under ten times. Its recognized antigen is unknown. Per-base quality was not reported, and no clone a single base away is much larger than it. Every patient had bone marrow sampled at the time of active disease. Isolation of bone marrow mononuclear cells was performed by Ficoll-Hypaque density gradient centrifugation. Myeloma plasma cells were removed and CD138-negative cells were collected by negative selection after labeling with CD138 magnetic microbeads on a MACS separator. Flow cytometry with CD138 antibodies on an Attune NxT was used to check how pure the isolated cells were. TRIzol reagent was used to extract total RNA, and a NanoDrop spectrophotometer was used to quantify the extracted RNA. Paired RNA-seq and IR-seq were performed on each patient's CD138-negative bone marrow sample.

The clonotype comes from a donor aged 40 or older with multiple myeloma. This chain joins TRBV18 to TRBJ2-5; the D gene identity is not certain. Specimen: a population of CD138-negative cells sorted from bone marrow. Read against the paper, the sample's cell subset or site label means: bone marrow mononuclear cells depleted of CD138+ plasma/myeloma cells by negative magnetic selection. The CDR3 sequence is CASSPRSAIQETQYF. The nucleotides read TGTGCCAGCTCACCACGTTCAGCCATCCAAGAGACCCAGTACTTC.